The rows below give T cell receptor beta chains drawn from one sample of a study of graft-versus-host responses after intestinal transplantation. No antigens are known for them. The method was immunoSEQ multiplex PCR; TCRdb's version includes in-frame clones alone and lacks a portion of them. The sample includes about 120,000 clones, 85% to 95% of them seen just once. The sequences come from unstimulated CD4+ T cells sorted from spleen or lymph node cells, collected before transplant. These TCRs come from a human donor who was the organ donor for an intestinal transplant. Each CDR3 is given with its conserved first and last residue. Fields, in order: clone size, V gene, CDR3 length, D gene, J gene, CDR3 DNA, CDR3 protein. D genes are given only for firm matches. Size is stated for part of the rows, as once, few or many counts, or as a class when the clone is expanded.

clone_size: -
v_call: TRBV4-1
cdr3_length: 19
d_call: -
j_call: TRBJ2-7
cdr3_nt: TGCGCCAGCAGCCAAGGTATCCCTTCAACTCACCAGAGCTCCTACGAGCAGTACTTC
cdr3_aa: CASSQGIPSTHQSSYEQYF

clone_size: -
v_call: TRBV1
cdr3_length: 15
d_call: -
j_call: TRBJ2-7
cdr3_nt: TGCACCAGCAGCCAAGCCATCGGCAGGGCCAGCGAGCAGTACTTC
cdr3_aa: CTSSQAIGRASEQYF

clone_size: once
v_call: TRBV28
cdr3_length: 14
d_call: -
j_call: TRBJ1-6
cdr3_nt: TGTGCCAGCAGTTTAGGGCCGGTAAATTCACCCCTCCACTTT
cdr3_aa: CASSLGPVNSPLHF

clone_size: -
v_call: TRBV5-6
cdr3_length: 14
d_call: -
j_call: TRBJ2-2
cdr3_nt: TGTGCCAGCAGCCGCACCCTTTACACCGGGGAGCTGTTTTTT
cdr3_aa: CASSRTLYTGELFF

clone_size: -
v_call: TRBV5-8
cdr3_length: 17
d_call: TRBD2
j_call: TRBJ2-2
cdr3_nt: TGTGCCAGCACCGACCTACGACTAGCGGCAAACACCGGGGAGCTGTTTTTT
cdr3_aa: CASTDLRLAANTGELFF

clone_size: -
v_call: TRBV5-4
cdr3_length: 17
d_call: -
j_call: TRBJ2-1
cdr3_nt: TGTGCCAGCAGCCCAGCTTACCTCGGACAGTCCTACAATGAGCAGTTCTTC
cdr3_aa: CASSPAYLGQSYNEQFF

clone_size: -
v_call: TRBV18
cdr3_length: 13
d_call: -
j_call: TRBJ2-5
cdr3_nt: TGTGCCAGCTCACCTTCGGGGCAGGAGACCCAGTACTTC
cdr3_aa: CASSPSGQETQYF

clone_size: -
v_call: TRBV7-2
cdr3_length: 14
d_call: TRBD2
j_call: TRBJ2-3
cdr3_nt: TGTGCCAGCAGTATAGGACTAGCAGGCGATACGCAGTATTTT
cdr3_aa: CASSIGLAGDTQYF

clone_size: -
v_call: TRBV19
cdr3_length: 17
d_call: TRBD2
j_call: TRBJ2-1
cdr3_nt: TGTGCCAGTAGTATTCGCGCTAGCGGGACTTTATACAATGAGCAGTTCTTC
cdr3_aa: CASSIRASGTLYNEQFF

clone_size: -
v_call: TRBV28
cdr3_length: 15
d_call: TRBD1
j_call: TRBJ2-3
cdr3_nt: TGTGCCAGCAGCCTTAAACAGGGGAGCACAGATACGCAGTATTTT
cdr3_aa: CASSLKQGSTDTQYF

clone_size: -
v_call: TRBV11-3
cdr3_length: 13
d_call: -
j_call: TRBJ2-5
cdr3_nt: TGTGCCAGCAGCACGACTCGAGAAGAGACCCAGTACTTC
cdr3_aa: CASSTTREETQYF

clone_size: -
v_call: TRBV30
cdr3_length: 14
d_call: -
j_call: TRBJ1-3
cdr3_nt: TGTGCCTGGAGTGGAGGAGTCTCTGGAAACACCATATATTTT
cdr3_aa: CAWSGGVSGNTIYF

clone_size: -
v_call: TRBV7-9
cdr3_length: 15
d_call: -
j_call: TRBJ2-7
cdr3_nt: TGTGCCAGCAGGTTAGGGGCGGAGAGCTCCTACGAGCAGTACTTC
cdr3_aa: CASRLGAESSYEQYF

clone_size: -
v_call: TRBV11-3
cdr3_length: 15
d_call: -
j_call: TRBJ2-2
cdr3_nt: TGTGCCAGCAGCTTATTGGGACAGAACACCGGGGAGCTGTTTTTT
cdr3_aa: CASSLLGQNTGELFF

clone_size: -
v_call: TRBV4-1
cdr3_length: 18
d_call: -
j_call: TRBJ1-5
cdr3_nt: TGCGCCAGCAGCCACCCCCCCAGGGGACTCAGACTCAATCAGCCCCAGCATTTT
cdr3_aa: CASSHPPRGLRLNQPQHF

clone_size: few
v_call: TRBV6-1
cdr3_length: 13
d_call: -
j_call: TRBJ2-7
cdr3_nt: TGTGCCAGCAGTGTATTGGGACCCTACGAGCAGTACTTC
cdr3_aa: CASSVLGPYEQYF

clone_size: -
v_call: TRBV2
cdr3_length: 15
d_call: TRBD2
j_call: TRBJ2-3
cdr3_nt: TGTGCCAGTTCCCGGCTAGCGGGAGGAGGAGATACGCAGTATTTT
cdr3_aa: CASSRLAGGGDTQYF

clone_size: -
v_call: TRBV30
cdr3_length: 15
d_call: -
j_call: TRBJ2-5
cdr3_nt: TGTGCCTGGGCCCCTGGGGGAAGCCTTCAAGAGACCCAGTACTTC
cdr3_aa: CAWAPGGSLQETQYF